These T cell receptor beta chains were read from a single sample in a study of identical twins. MiXCR, run by TCRdb on the 5' RACE reads, gives a single entry per CDR3 protein. The sample records under 350,000 distinct CDR3 sequences, roughly 9.8% being singletons. These data are also associated with another study on yellow fever vaccine responses in identical twins.

The sequenced material came from CD8+ T cells sorted from blood. Source of these receptors: a woman between 18 and 29 years old in good health. Both conserved end residues are part of each CDR3. The D gene is left open where the match is weak. Size tells how often a clone was seen (once, few, many) or the class of an expanded clone, and some rows leave it out.

V	J	size	D	DNA	CDR3
TRBV5-1	TRBJ2-5	NA	NA	TGCGCCAGCAGCGCCTTCTTCGGGGCGGAGACCCAGTACTTC	CASSAFFGAETQYF
TRBV21-1	TRBJ1-2	NA	NA	TGTGCCAGCAGCACGGGCCTCAGGAAAAAAGGCTACACCTTC	CASSTGLRKKGYTF
TRBV12-1	TRBJ1-4	few	NA	TGTGCCAGCAGCCCCGGACAGCCAACTAATGAAAAACTGTTTTTT	CASSPGQPTNEKLFF
TRBV28	TRBJ1-4	NA	NA	TGTGCCAGCACCTCACAGGGTAATGAAAAACTGTTTTTT	CASTSQGNEKLFF
TRBV6-6	TRBJ2-5	NA	TRBD1	TGTGCCAGCAGGTCGACAGGGAAAGAGACCCAGTACTTC	CASRSTGKETQYF
TRBV4-3	TRBJ2-7	many	NA	TGCGCCAGCAGCCAAGGGACGGAATCCTACGAGCAGTACTTC	CASSQGTESYEQYF
TRBV3-1	TRBJ2-1	few	TRBD2	TGTGCCAGCAGCCAAAATGATAGCGGGAGGGCCGGAAAGGCCGACAATGAGCAGTTCTTC	CASSQNDSGRAGKADNEQFF
TRBV24-1	TRBJ2-2	NA	NA	TGTGCCACCAGTGAAGACAAGAACACCGGGGAGCTGTTTTTT	CATSEDKNTGELFF
TRBV2	TRBJ2-1	NA	TRBD1	TGTGCCAGCAGGGACAGGAGCACCAATGAGCAGTTCTTC	CASRDRSTNEQFF
TRBV27	TRBJ2-7	many	NA	TGTGCCAGCAGTTTCCCCGGGGCTGCCTACGAGCAGTACTTC	CASSFPGAAYEQYF
TRBV29-1	TRBJ2-3	many	NA	TGCAGCGTTCCGGGCGGGATTAGCACAGATACGCAGTATTTT	CSVPGGISTDTQYF
TRBV5-6	TRBJ2-7	many	TRBD2	TGTGCCAGCAGTTTCGCTAGCGGGGGTGGCTCCTACGAGCAGTACTTC	CASSFASGGGSYEQYF
TRBV4-2	TRBJ2-7	NA	NA	TGTGCCAGCGGCCCCGGGACCTGGGGAAGTGGGAACGAGCAGTACTTC	CASGPGTWGSGNEQYF
TRBV5-6	TRBJ2-1	few	TRBD1	TGTGCCAGCAGCCAACTCAGGGGGAGCTCCTACAATGAGCAGTTCTTC	CASSQLRGSSYNEQFF
TRBV5-1	TRBJ2-1	many	TRBD2	TGCGCCAGCAGCTTGGGACTAGCGACTGAGCAGTTCTTC	CASSLGLATEQFF
TRBV29-1	TRBJ2-7	NA	TRBD1	TGCAGCGTTGAAGATGGGACAGGGTCCTACGAGCAGTACTTC	CSVEDGTGSYEQYF
TRBV20-1	TRBJ2-1	NA	NA	TGCAGTGCTAGAGACCCAACCCCTAATTTTCGTGGCAATGAGCAGTTCTTC	CSARDPTPNFRGNEQFF
TRBV27	TRBJ2-2	NA	TRBD1	TGTGCCAGCAGTTTGCACAGGGGGCAGGACGGGGAGCTGTTTTTT	CASSLHRGQDGELFF
TRBV12-3/TRBV12-4	TRBJ2-5	few	NA	TGTGCCAGCAGTTTAGAAACCGGGCGACGAAACCTTCAAGAGACCCAGTACTTC	CASSLETGRRNLQETQYF
TRBV7-9	TRBJ2-7	many	NA	TGTGCCAGCAGCTTAGTGGGGCTCGGGGACTACGAGCAGTACTTC	CASSLVGLGDYEQYF
TRBV18	TRBJ1-5	NA	TRBD1	TGTGCCAGCTCACTCGGACAGGCTTACAATCAGCCCCAGCATTTT	CASSLGQAYNQPQHF
TRBV6-2/TRBV6-3	TRBJ2-7	few	TRBD1	TGTGCCAGCAGTTACCCCCGGGACAGGGCCTACGAGCAGTACTTC	CASSYPRDRAYEQYF
TRBV10-3	TRBJ2-3	many	NA	TGTGCCATCAGTGAGTCGGAACAGTATGCAGATACGCAGTATTTT	CAISESEQYADTQYF
TRBV6-2/TRBV6-3	TRBJ2-1	NA	NA	TGTGCGACCCTTTCTCCCGCCCGGCAGGTCACCTACAATGAGCAGTTCTTC	CATLSPARQVTYNEQFF
TRBV12-3/TRBV12-4	TRBJ1-2	many	NA	TGTGCCAGCAGTTTAAACGAGGGAGGCTATGGCTACACCTTC	CASSLNEGGYGYTF
TRBV29-1	TRBJ1-2	many	NA	TGCAGCGTAGCCCGGGACACTTCTTCGGGCGGCTACACCTTC	CSVARDTSSGGYTF
TRBV20-1	TRBJ2-2	many	NA	TGCAGTGCTGCGGGATCTGAGGCCGGGGAGCTGTTTTTT	CSAAGSEAGELFF